This T cell receptor beta chain comes out of a study of blood T cells in healthy people across ages. Across the whole study: About one barcoded TCR beta cDNA was captured per two T cells.

About this clonotype: Its antigen remains unidentified. It may be a read error: a sequence one base away is much more abundant.

Then a second PCR, running roughly 7 to 11 cycles, was carried out with a sample-barcoded 5' primer and a J-beta primer mix. With 12 random nucleotides, a template-switch adaptor tagged each individual cDNA molecule. MiXCR, applied by TCRdb to the 5' RACE reads, yields one record per CDR3 protein. The table lists about 1.7 million distinct CDR3 sequences, about 28% of them singletons. This CDR3 spans 14 amino acids. Germline CDR1 reads DFQATT; CDR2 reads SNEGSKA (reference sequence). Trimming removed 6 bases at V and 4 bases at J, with 16 bases between. Study results and caveats: Shifts in expanded clonotypes may have been confounded by donor CMV status, which was unknown.

The sample comprised blood. This receptor was obtained from a woman aged 25 to 39 in good health. The chain couples TRBV20-1 to TRBJ2-1, with a weak D call TRBD2 (6 bases). The DNA of the CDR3 is TGCAGTGCGGGAGGCCCAGCGGCGTACAATGAGCAGTTCTTC. Translated, it gives CSAGGPAAYNEQFF.